This T cell receptor (beta chain) was captured by sequencing in a study of beta chain features in type 1 diabetes. General study findings and limits: Naive, central memory and Treg TCRB repertoires seemed to resemble each other more closely in patients than they did in healthy donors.

Sequencing targeted expressed TCRB transcripts, as all isolated RNA had been reverse transcribed. TCRdb's table, derived via immunoSEQ multiplex PCR, lists solely in-frame clones and lacks some. The table records roughly 250,000 clones, more than 9% of them present only once. This clone has just a few counts. Its matching antigen is unknown. CDR1 SEHNR and CDR2 FQNEAQ come from the germline V gene (reference sequence). Trimming removed 3 bases at V and 3 bases at J, with 8 bases between. The CDR3 has 13 residues. The receptor was derived from a woman between 18 and 29 years old in good health. This rearrangement joins TRBV7-9 to TRBJ2-5; D is possibly TRBD2 (5 bases). Sequencing was done on a sample of naive CD4+ T cells from blood. The CDR3 bases are TGTGCCAGCAGCTTCGGGCGGGAAGAGACCCAGTACTTC. Translated: CASSFGREETQYF.